This TCR beta chain was observed in a study of blood T cell repertoires in COVID-19. In the study overall: There were acute and convalescent COVID-19 samples, and they came from the United States, Italy and Spain. Sources were T cells, B-cell-depleted T cells, or PBMCs; the material itself was cDNA or gDNA.

In the original processing: Amplification of reference gene primers was used by the study to estimate nucleated cell counts. Assay used: immunoSEQ multiplex PCR; TCRdb lists only in-frame clones, some missing. From that table come the V and J calls and clone size; the DNA was used to work out D and trimming. The sample yields 120,000 or so clones, roughly 77% seen once. This clone was found many times. Germline values: CDR1 MNHEY, CDR2 SMNVEV (reference sequence). This CDR3 comprises 15 residues. V lost 2 bases and J lost 8, with 16 bases in between. The chain combines TRBV27 with TRBJ2-1; D possibly corresponds to TRBD2 (6 bases). This clonotype originated in a man between 60 and 75 years old with active or convalescent COVID-19. Specimen: peripheral blood. CDR3 nucleotides: TGTGCCAGCAGTTTAAACAACCTAGCGAGGGATGAGCAGTTCTTC. It specifies CASSLNNLARDEQFF.